The 10 T cell receptor beta chains in this list originate from one sample, sequenced in a study of T cell repertoires in ileal Crohn's disease. Produced via immunoSEQ multiplex PCR; TCRdb's table is partial and in-frame only. The sample includes some 30,000 clones, around 80% of them seen just once. The sample was ileal tissue. Receptor source: an adult with Crohn's disease.

V gene TRBV5-1 combines with J gene TRBJ1-1; TRBD1 is a possible D gene (5 bases). The CDR3 consists of 18 residues. CDR1 and CDR2 (germline): SGHRS, YFSETQ. Trimming stripped 1 base from V and 4 bases from J, with 23 bases between. The CDR3 is CASSLTRWQGGSGTEAFF. In nucleotides, the CDR3 is TGCGCCAGCAGCTTGACAAGGTGGCAGGGAGGCTCGGGCACTGAAGCTTTCTTT.

The gene calls are TRBV27 and TRBJ2-7; 7 nucleotides agree with TRBD1. J was trimmed by 6 bases and V by 1 base; bases with no gene match: 9. This CDR3 is 15 amino acids long. The V gene's germline CDR1 is MNHEY and CDR2 SMNVEV (reference sequence). CDR3: CASSLLGQAPSEQYF. The CDR3 DNA reads as TGTGCCAGCAGTTTATTAGGACAGGCGCCCTCCGAGCAGTACTTC.

This chain joins TRBV5-4 and TRBJ1-2; D is uncertain. Trimming removed 4 bases from V and 0 bases from J, with 16 bases in between. The CDR3 has 16 residues. Per germline, CDR1 SGHNT and CDR2 YYREEE (reference sequence). CDR3 loop: CASSISFGSSNYGYTF. The CDR3 nucleotides are TGTGCCAGCAGCATTTCGTTTGGGAGTTCTAACTATGGCTACACCTTC.

J is TRBJ2-7 and V is TRBV7-2, with a tentative D call TRBD2 (6 bases). From germline, CDR1 is SGHTA and CDR2 FQGNSA. V lost 0 bases to trimming and J lost 0 bases, with 9 bases between them. The CDR3 runs 15 residues. Written as DNA, the CDR3 is TGTGCCAGCAGCTTAGCGGCGACTAGCTCCTACGAGCAGTACTTC. This gives the protein CASSLAATSSYEQYF.

In this sample, this clone turned up a few times. V usage is TRBV19 and J usage is TRBJ2-2, with TRBD1 identical over 9 bases. The CDR3 runs to 15 residues. CDR1 is LNHDA, CDR2 SQIVND, per germline (reference sequence). V gave up 7 bases and J gave up 3 bases; unmatched junction bases: 6. This chain's CDR3 is CASIQGQGYTGELFF. CDR3 coding DNA: TGTGCCAGTATCCAGGGACAGGGTTACACCGGGGAGCTGTTTTTT.

Here the CDR3 reads CAIRPDRGKRDGYTF. In DNA form, the CDR3 reads TGTGCCATCAGACCCGACAGGGGAAAACGGGATGGCTACACCTTC. The chain is built from TRBV10-3 and TRBJ1-2; 8 bases are shared with TRBD1. CDR3 length: 15 amino acids. Germline V gene lookup returns CDR1 ENHRY and CDR2 SYGVKD. The V and J ends lost 6 bases and 6 bases, in that order; junction bases with no gene match: 12.

In its sample, this clone was seen a few times. The chain combines TRBV9 with TRBJ2-5; 10 bases agree with TRBD2. CDR1 is SGDLS and CDR2 is YYNGEE in the germline V gene. This CDR3 contains 17 residues. The junction had 13 bases not matched to a gene; V was cut back by 4 bases and J by 4 bases. The CDR3 DNA is TGTGCCAGCAGCAGACCAGCACTGGGACTAGCGCCAGAGACCCAGTACTTC. It is translated as CASSRPALGLAPETQYF.

This chain connects TRBV4-1 to TRBJ1-1, with D possibly matching TRBD1 (6 bases). V was shortened by 3 bases and J by 1 base, with 12 bases between the two germline ends. The CDR3 is 15 residues long. From germline, CDR1 is MGHRA and CDR2 YSYEKL. CDR3 region: CASSHPQDRNTEAFF. The CDR3 DNA follows: TGCGCCAGCAGCCATCCCCAGGACAGGAACACTGAAGCTTTCTTT.

CDR3 bases: TGCGCCAGCAGCCAAAGTAGGGGGGGGCGGATAGATACGCAGTATTTT. Its protein is CASSQSRGGRIDTQYF. V usage is TRBV4-1 and J usage is TRBJ2-3, with TRBD2 as a possible D gene (7 bases). The CDR3 spans 16 residues. Trimming removed 2 bases from V and 5 bases from J, with 17 bases in between. From germline, CDR1 is MGHRA and CDR2 YSYEKL.

The chain carries TRBV27 and TRBJ2-2; the match to TRBD1 covers 8 bases. The germline V gene has CDR1 MNHEY and CDR2 SMNVEV (reference sequence). With V trimmed by 5 bases and J by 1 base, 3 bases remained unmatched. CDR3 size: 15 residues. CDR3 DNA sequence: TGTGCCAGCAGTCTAACAGGGGGGAACACCGGGGAGCTGTTTTTT. This encodes CASSLTGGNTGELFF.